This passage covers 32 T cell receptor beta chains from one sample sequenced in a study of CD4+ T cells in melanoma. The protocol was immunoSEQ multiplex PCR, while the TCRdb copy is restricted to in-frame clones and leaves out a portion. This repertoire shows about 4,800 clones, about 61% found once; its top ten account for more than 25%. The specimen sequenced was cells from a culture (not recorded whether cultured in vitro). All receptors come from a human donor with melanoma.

The CDR3 nucleotides read TGTGCCAGCAGCCAAACCCGACCCGCAGGAGGTCAAGAGACCCAGTACTTC. It yields the protein CASSQTRPAGGQETQYF. The genes are TRBV11-2 and TRBJ2-5; tentative D call: TRBD2 (5 bases). Deletions cut 5 bases from V and 2 bases from J, with 21 bases between. This CDR3 has 17 amino acids. The germline V gene has CDR1 SGHAT and CDR2 FQNNGV.

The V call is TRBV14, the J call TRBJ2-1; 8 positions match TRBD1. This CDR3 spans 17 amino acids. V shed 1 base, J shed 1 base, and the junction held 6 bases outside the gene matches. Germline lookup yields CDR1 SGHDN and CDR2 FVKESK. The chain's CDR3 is CASSQGPDRVSYNEQFF. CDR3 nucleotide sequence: TGTGCCAGCAGCCAAGGGCCGGACAGGGTATCCTACAATGAGCAGTTCTTC.

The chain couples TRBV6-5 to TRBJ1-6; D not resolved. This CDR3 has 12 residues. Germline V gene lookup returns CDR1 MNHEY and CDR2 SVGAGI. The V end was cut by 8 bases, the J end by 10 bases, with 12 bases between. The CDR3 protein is CASGGRGSPLHF. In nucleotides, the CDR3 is TGTGCCAGCGGAGGGCGCGGATCACCCCTCCACTTT.

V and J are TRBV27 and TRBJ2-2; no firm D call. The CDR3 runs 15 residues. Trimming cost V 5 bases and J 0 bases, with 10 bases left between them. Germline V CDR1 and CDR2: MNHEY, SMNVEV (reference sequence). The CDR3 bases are TGTGCCAGCAGTAAGTGGGGTTCGAACACCGGGGAGCTGTTTTTT. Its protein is CASSKWGSNTGELFF.

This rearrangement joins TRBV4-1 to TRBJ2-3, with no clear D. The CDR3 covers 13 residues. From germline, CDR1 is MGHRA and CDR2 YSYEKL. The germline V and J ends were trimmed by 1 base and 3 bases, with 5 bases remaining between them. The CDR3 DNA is TGCGCCAGCAGCCAAGTGGGGACAGATACGCAGTATTTT. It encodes CASSQVGTDTQYF.

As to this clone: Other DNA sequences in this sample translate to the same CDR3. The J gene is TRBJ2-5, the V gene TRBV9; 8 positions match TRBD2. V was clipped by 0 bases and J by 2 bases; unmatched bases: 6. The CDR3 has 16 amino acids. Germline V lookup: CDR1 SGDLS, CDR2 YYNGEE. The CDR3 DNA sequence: TGTGCCAGCAGCGTAGGTAACGGGGGGGGACAAGAGACCCAGTACTTC. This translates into CASSVGNGGGQETQYF.

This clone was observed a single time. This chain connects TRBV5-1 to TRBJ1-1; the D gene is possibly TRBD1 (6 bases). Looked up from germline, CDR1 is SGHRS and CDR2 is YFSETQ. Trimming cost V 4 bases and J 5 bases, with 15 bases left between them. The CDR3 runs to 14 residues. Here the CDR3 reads CASSAEGVYTEAFF. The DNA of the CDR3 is TGCGCCAGCAGCGCAGAGGGGGTTTATACTGAAGCTTTCTTT.

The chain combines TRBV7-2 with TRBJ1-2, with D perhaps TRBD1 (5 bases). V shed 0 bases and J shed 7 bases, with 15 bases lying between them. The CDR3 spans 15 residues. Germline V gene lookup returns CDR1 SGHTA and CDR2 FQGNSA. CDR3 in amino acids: CASSLAAGGGLGYTF. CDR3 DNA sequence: TGTGCCAGCAGCTTAGCGGCGGGCGGGGGTCTTGGCTACACCTTC.

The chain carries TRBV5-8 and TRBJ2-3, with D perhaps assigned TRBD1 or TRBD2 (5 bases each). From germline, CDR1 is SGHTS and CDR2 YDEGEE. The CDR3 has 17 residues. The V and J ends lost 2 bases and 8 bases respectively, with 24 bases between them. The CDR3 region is CASSFTGPPWGSGTQYF. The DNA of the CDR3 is TGTGCCAGCAGCTTCACCGGTCCCCCCTGGGGGTCAGGTACGCAGTATTTT.

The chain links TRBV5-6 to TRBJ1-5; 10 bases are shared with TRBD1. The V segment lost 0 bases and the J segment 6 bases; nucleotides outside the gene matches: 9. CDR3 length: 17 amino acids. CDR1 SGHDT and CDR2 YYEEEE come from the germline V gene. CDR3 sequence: CASSLGTGTGVPQPQHF. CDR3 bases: TGTGCCAGCAGCTTGGGTACCGGGACAGGGGTACCTCAGCCCCAGCATTTT.

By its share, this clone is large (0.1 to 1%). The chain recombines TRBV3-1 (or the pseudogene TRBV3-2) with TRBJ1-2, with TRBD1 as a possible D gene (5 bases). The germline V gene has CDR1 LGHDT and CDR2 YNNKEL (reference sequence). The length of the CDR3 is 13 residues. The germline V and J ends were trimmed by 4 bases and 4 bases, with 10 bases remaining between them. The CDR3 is CASSRGDTYGYTF. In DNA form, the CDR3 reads TGTGCCAGCAGCCGGGGGGATACCTATGGCTACACCTTC.

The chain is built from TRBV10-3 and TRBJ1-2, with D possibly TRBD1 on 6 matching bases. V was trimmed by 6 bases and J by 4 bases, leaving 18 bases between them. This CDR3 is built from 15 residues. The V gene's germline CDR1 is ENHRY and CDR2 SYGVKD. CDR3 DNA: TGTGCCATCAGCGAGCTTGGGGGGCCCGGCTATGGCTACACCTTC. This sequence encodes CAISELGGPGYGYTF.

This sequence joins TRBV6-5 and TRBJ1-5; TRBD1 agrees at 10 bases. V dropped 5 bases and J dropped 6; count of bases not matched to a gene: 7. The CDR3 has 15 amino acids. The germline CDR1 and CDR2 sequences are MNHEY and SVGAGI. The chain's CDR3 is CASSRTGGGFQPQHF. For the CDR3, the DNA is TGTGCCAGCAGTCGGACAGGGGGAGGTTTTCAGCCCCAGCATTTT.

CDR3 nucleotides: TGTGCCAGCAGCCAAATTGGGCGGAACTACGAGCAGTACTTC. Translation: CASSQIGRNYEQYF. The chain employs TRBV14 and TRBJ2-7, with D unclear. The CDR3 length is 14 residues. Germline CDR1 SGHDN, CDR2 FVKESK. V gave up 2 bases and J gave up 3 bases, with 11 bases separating them.

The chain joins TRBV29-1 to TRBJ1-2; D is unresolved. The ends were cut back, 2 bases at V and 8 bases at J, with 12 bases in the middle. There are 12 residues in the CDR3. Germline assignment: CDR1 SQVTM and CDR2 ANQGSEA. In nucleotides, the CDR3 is TGCAGCGTTGAAACGGGGAATGGAGGCTACACCTTC. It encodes CSVETGNGGYTF.

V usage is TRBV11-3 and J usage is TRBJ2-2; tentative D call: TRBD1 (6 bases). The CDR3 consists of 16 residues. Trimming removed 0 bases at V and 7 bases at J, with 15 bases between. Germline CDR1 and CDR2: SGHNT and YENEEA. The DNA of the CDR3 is TGTGCCAGCAGCTTAGATGTGGGGGCCCAGGGCGGGGAGCTGTTTTTT. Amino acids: CASSLDVGAQGGELFF.

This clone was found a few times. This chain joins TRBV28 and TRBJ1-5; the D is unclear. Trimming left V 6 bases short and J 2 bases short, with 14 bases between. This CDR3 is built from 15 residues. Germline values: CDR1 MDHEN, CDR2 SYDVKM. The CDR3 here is CASRSGIVGNQPQHF. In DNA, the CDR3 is TGTGCCAGCAGGTCGGGGATCGTCGGCAATCAGCCCCAGCATTTT.

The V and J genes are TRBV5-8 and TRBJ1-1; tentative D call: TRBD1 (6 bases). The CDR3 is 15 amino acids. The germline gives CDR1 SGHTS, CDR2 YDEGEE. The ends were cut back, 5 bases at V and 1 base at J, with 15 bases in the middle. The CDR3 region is CASSYVTGKNTEAFF. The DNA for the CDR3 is TGTGCCAGCAGTTACGTCACAGGGAAGAACACTGAAGCTTTCTTT.

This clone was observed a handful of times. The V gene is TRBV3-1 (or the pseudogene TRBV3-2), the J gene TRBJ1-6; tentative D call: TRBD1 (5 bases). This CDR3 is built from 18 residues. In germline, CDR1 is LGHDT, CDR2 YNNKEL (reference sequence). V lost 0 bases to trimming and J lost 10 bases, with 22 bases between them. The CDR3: CASSQDGGRGNRKSPLHF. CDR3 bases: TGTGCCAGCAGCCAAGATGGGGGTCGGGGCAACCGGAAATCACCCCTCCACTTT.

The CDR3 reads CASSVAGTGNTIYF. CDR3 DNA: TGTGCCAGCAGCGTTGCAGGGACTGGAAACACCATATATTTT. This sequence joins TRBV9 and TRBJ1-3, with D possibly being TRBD1 (5 bases). This CDR3 comprises 14 residues. Trimming removed 2 bases at V and 2 bases at J, with 8 bases between. The germline V gene encodes CDR1 SGDLS and CDR2 YYNGEE. Based on the CDR3 plus reference TRBV9 and TRBJ1-3, the full variable domain is DSGVTQTPKHLITATGQRVTLRCSPRSGDLSVYWYQQSLDQGLQFLIQYYNGEERAKGNILERFSAQQFPDLHSELNLSSLELGDSALYFCASSVAGTGNTIYFGEGSWLTVV.

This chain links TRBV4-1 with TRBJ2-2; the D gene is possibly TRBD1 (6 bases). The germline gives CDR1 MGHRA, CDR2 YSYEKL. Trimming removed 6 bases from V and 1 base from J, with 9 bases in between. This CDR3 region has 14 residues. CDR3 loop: CASRLGQNTGELFF. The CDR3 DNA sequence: TGCGCCAGCAGGTTGGGACAGAACACCGGGGAGCTGTTTTTT.

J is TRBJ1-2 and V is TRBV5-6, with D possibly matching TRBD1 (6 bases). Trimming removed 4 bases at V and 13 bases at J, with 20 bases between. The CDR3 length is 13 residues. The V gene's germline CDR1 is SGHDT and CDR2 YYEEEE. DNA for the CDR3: TGTGCCAGCAGCCATCCGGGACACCTTGGGTTCACCTTC. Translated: CASSHPGHLGFTF.

The CDR3 nucleotides are TGTGCCAGCAGTTCCTATAGCGGGGGGCTCTACAATGAGCAGTTCTTC. It specifies CASSSYSGGLYNEQFF. This chain links TRBV27 with TRBJ2-1, with 10 bases that match TRBD2. The CDR3 loop spans 16 amino acids. The germline V gene has CDR1 MNHEY and CDR2 SMNVEV (reference sequence). The ends lost 4 bases at V and 3 bases at J; junction bases unmatched: 6.

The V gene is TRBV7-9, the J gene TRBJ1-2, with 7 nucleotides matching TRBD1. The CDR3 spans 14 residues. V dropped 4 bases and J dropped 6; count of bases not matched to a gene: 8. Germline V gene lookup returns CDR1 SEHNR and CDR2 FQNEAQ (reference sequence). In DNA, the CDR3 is TGTGCCAGCAGCTATCGACAGGGCTTGAATGGCTACACCTTC. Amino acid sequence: CASSYRQGLNGYTF.

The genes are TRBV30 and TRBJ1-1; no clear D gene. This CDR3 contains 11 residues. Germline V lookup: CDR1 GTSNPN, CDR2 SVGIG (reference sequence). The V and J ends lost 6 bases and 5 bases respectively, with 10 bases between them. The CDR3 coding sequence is TGTGCCTGCCTCCGGGCTACTGAAGCTTTCTTT. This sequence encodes CACLRATEAFF.

Here the CDR3 reads CASSTGGLATNEKLFF. Written as DNA, the CDR3 is TGTGCCAGCAGCACAGGGGGCCTAGCAACTAATGAAAAACTGTTTTTT. The chain carries TRBV7-9 and TRBJ1-4; 9 nucleotides line up with TRBD1. The J segment lost 0 bases and the V segment lost 5 bases, leaving 4 bases of the junction unmatched. The V gene's germline CDR1 is SEHNR and CDR2 FQNEAQ (reference sequence). This CDR3 has 16 amino acids. The entire variable domain, with the rest obtained from reference TRBV7-9 and TRBJ1-4, is as follows: DTGVSQNPRHKITKRGQNVTFRCDPISEHNRLYWYRQTLGQGPEFLTYFQNEAQLEKSRLLSDRFSAERPKGSFSTLEIQRTEQGDSAMYLCASSTGGLATNEKLFFGSGTQLSVL.

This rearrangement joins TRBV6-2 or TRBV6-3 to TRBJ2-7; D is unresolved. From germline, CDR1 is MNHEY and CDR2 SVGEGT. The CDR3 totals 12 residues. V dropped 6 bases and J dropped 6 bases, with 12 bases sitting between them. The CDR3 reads CASSSMSLEQYF. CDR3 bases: TGTGCCAGCAGCAGCATGTCTCTCGAGCAGTACTTC.

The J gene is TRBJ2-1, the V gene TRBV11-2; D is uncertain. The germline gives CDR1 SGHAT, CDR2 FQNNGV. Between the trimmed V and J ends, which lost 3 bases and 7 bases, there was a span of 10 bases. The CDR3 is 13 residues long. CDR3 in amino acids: CASSFPAENEQFF. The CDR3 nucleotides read TGTGCCAGCAGCTTTCCTGCCGAAAATGAGCAGTTCTTC.

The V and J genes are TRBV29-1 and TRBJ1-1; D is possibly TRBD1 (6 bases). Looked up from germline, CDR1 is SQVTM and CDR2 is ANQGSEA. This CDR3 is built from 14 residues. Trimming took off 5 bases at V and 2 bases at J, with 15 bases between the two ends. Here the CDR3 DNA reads TGCAGCGTTTCAAAGGGGGGGGCAAACACTGAAGCTTTCTTT. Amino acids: CSVSKGGANTEAFF.

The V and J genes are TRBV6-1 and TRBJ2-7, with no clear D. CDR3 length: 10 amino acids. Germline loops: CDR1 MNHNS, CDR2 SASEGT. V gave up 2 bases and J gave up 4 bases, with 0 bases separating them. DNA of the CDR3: TGTGCCAGCAGTGAATACGAGCAGTACTTC. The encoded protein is CASSEYEQYF.

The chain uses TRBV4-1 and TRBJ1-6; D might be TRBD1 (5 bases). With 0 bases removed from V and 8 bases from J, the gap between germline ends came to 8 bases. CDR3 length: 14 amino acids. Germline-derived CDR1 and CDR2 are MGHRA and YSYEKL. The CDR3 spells CASSQEGGYSPLHF. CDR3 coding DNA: TGCGCCAGCAGCCAAGAGGGGGGTTATTCACCCCTCCACTTT.

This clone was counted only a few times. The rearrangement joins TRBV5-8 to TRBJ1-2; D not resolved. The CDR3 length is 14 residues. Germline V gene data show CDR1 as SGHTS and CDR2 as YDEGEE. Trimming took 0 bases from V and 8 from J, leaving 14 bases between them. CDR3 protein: CASSLGVGPGGYTF. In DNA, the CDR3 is TGTGCCAGCAGCTTGGGGGTCGGGCCAGGCGGCTACACCTTC.